The 9 T cell receptor beta chains below were found in one sample sequenced in a study of OX40 agonist ivuxolimab in advanced cancers. Sequenced by immunoSEQ multiplex PCR; TCRdb stores in-frame clones only, minus some. The table shows roughly 46,000 clones, with under 90% occurring only once. The sequences come from CD4+ or CD8+ T cells sorted from blood, collected in a trial of the OX40 agonist ivuxolimab. Receptors were obtained from an adult with an advanced solid tumor such as melanoma, head and neck, liver or kidney cancer.

This rearrangement joins TRBV18 to TRBJ1-1; D is uncertain. Trimming stripped 3 bases from V and 8 bases from J, with 13 bases between. Germline loops: CDR1 KGHSH, CDR2 LQKENI. CDR3 length: 13 amino acids. CDR3 loop: CASSPDRTAEAFF. Here the CDR3 DNA reads TGTGCCAGCTCACCTGACCGGACCGCAGAAGCTTTCTTT.

This chain joins TRBV6-1 and TRBJ2-3, with D possibly matching TRBD1 (6 bases). Trimming shortened V by 4 bases and J by 0 bases, and 11 bases separated the two germline ends. Per the germline V gene, CDR1 is MNHNS and CDR2 is SASEGT. CDR3 length: 15 amino acids. The CDR3 spells CASSVIGGSTDTQYF. In DNA, the CDR3 is TGTGCCAGCAGTGTGATAGGGGGTAGCACAGATACGCAGTATTTT.

The rearrangement uses TRBV4-3 and TRBJ1-2; D perhaps matches TRBD1 (5 bases). The V gene's germline CDR1 is LGHNA and CDR2 YSLEER. CDR3 length: 16 amino acids. Trimming shortened V by 3 bases and J by 8 bases, and 22 bases separated the two germline ends. DNA of the CDR3: TGCGCCAGCAGCCACGACCGAGGGGTTTTTCCGTGGGGCTACACCTTC. Amino acid sequence: CASSHDRGVFPWGYTF.

The V gene is TRBV19, the J gene TRBJ2-6; D may be TRBD2 (5 bases). Germline lookup yields CDR1 LNHDA and CDR2 SQIVND (reference sequence). The CDR3 is 17 amino acids. Trimming removed 5 bases from V and 2 bases from J, with 16 bases in between. The CDR3 is CASSLRGFGTGANVLTF. The DNA of the CDR3 is TGTGCCAGTAGTCTCCGCGGGTTCGGCACTGGGGCCAACGTCCTGACTTTC.

A single count supports this clone. This chain links TRBV18 with TRBJ1-5; 11 nucleotides line up with TRBD1. Germline values: CDR1 KGHSH, CDR2 LQKENI. The V gene end was trimmed by 3 bases and the J gene end by 5 bases; junction bases not matched to a gene: 6. This CDR3 has 16 amino acids. Here the CDR3 reads CASSPRDRGLDQPQHF. Written as DNA, the CDR3 is TGTGCCAGCTCACCGAGGGACAGGGGGTTGGATCAGCCCCAGCATTTT.

The rearrangement uses TRBV19 and TRBJ1-2; D possibly corresponds to TRBD1 (5 bases). The CDR3 spans 14 residues. V was trimmed by 10 bases and J by 4 bases, leaving 19 bases between them. In germline, CDR1 is LNHDA, CDR2 SQIVND (reference sequence). CDR3 coding DNA: TGTGCCACTTGTCCCGGGACGGAATGCTATGGCTACACCTTC. It yields the protein CATCPGTECYGYTF.

The J gene is TRBJ2-7, the V gene TRBV6-6, with a tentative D call TRBD1 (6 bases). Trimming left V 5 bases short and J 3 bases short, with 11 bases between. Germline CDR1 and CDR2: MNHNY and SVGAGI (reference sequence). The CDR3 loop spans 13 amino acids. The CDR3 loop reads CASSRQDFYEQYF. In DNA form, the CDR3 reads TGTGCCAGCAGTCGACAGGATTTCTACGAGCAGTACTTC.

The table lists this clone with a few counts. The rearrangement uses TRBV5-1 and TRBJ2-1; unclear D gene. Germline V gives CDR1 SGHRS, CDR2 YFSETQ. The V and J ends lost 1 base and 7 bases respectively, with 12 bases between them. This CDR3 is built from 14 residues. In nucleotides, the CDR3 is TGCGCCAGCAGCTTGAATGGCGGTGGTAATGAGCAGTTCTTC. Residues: CASSLNGGGNEQFF. The variable domain in full, with the rest retrieved from reference TRBV5-1 and TRBJ2-1, is KAGVTQTPRYLIKTRGQQVTLSCSPISGHRSVSWYQQTPGQGLQFLFEYFSETQRNKGNFPGRFSGRQFSNSRSEMNVSTLELGDSALYLCASSLNGGGNEQFFGPGTRLTVL.

This chain connects TRBV6-1 to TRBJ1-2, with D unresolved. V shed 3 bases and J shed 3 bases, with 17 bases lying between them. Germline V gene lookup returns CDR1 MNHNS and CDR2 SASEGT. This CDR3 is 16 amino acids long. The DNA for the CDR3 is TGTGCCAGCAGTGAGACTTATATGGCTTACCACTATGGCTACACCTTC. This gives the protein CASSETYMAYHYGYTF.